The sequence of this T cell receptor beta chain was determined in a study of vaccination and CD4 T cells after COVID-19 (dated by TCRdb to between 2021 and 2022). About the full investigation: SARS-CoV-2 positivity had been established in the convalescent patients by nasal swab PCR, and mild disease was recorded in several of these patients and severe disease in one. In the convalescent cohort there were six males and four females, among whom were two Hispanic individuals, seven Caucasians, two Asians and one multiracial person. Each participant got two doses of either the Pfizer-BioNTech BNT162b2 vaccine (n=8) or the Moderna mRNA-1273 vaccine (n=2). Post-COVID blood samples from convalescent patients were collected a median of around 100 days after diagnosis, with a range of roughly 35 to 161 days. Post-vaccine blood samples were collected a median of about 11 weeks after the second vaccine dose, ranging from about 14 to 241 days. In under 13 COVID-19 convalescent patients and a few infection-naive healthy vaccine recipients, researchers compared the spike-specific CD4+ TCR repertoire from before mRNA vaccination with the repertoire from after. The research as a whole found: Among convalescent patients, a median about 86% of the SARS-CoV-2-reactive clones seen after vaccination appeared only after vaccination, which suggests priming specific to the vaccine. Although the median number of SARS-CoV-2-reactive clonotypes went up from 20 to 25 after infection to 38 after vaccination, the increase was not significant. The study included relatively few convalescent patients and did not analyze early timepoints after natural infection. Nearly all vaccine-specific clones in convalescent patients (304 of 307) were mono-reactive for SARS-CoV-2 spike rather than cross-reactive with common cold coronaviruses.

Including the terminal cysteine and phenylalanine, the CDR3 comprises 15 residues. The retained sequence is limited to the CDR3, 45 bases, with the frame set at the first base. The germline V gene supplies CDR1 MNHNS and CDR2 SASEGT. V loses 5 bases of germline sequence and J loses 4 bases, and the interval between the two ends is 14 bases. The library was prepared using PCR. Sequencing was performed on an Illumina iSeq 100. Per the authors' processing: Non-productive sequences were removed, and CDR3s not starting with C, not ending with F or W, or shorter than 7 amino acids were discarded. Similarity between CDR3 sequences was evaluated in R version 3.6.1 using Levenshtein distances (stringdist) and unrooted phylogenetic trees (ape). The public reads were reprocessed in TCRdb via fastp at Q25 and MiXCR, keeping in-frame beta chains. Every CDR3 protein is listed once, alongside the most common genes and DNA of its rows. The V and J calls and clone size come from TCRdb's table, not from the authors' own analysis. The sample table contains 13,000 to 15,000 distinct CDR3 sequences; only one count was recorded for 69% of them. Of the sample, about 1.1% falls within the top ten clones.

The convalescent patients' positive SARS-CoV-2 PCR tests fell between March and December 2020, which was before the Alpha, Beta and Delta variants emerged in the United States. Ficoll-Paque Plus gradient centrifugation was used to isolate PBMCs from whole blood, and the isolated PBMCs were then either used fresh or cryopreserved at -140C. With regard to this clonotype: This clone's antigen is unknown. No quality values exist for individual bases; no much larger clone is one base distant.

Rearrangement joined TRBV6-1 to TRBJ1-4, with no reliable assignment of the D segment. Sequencing used CD4+ T cells from blood, obtained after SARS-CoV-2 vaccination. The TCR sequence derives from a human donor who had recovered from COVID-19. The sequence in DNA is TGTGCCAGCAGTACCCGGGGAGGGCATAATGAAAAACTGTTTTTT. Protein translation: CASSTRGGHNEKLFF.